Each of the 11 T cell receptor beta chains below was sequenced from the same sample in a study of blood T cell repertoires in COVID-19. Sequencing was performed with immunoSEQ multiplex PCR; in TCRdb, only in-frame clones are kept and a portion is missing. The sample gives some 26,000 clones, under 85% of which show up once; over 60% is in the top ten. Source material: peripheral blood. These receptors all stem from an older man with acute or convalescent COVID-19.

The rearrangement joins TRBV20-1 to TRBJ2-3; unclear D gene. CDR3 length: 11 residues. CDR1 is DFQATT, CDR2 SNEGSKA, per germline (reference sequence). V lost 6 bases, J lost 4 bases, and 8 bases lay in between. The CDR3 loop reads CSARPADTQYF. The CDR3 nucleotides read TGCAGTGCAAGACCGGCAGATACGCAGTATTTT.

The chain couples TRBV9 to TRBJ2-3; 13 bases agree with TRBD2. After removal of 2 bases from V and 3 bases from J, the junction contained 3 bases not matched to a gene. The length of the CDR3 is 16 residues. Germline V lookup: CDR1 SGDLS, CDR2 YYNGEE. The CDR3 loop reads CASSVTSGGATDTQYF. CDR3 DNA sequence: TGTGCCAGCAGCGTTACTAGCGGGGGGGCGACAGATACGCAGTATTTT.

J is TRBJ2-7 and V is TRBV7-3, with 8 bases matching TRBD1. CDR3 length: 14 amino acids. V shed 3 bases and J 2 bases; nucleotides not matched to a gene: 3. Germline lookup yields CDR1 SGHTA and CDR2 FQGTGA. The chain's CDR3 is CASSFRGPPYEQYF. CDR3 sequence (DNA): TGTGCCAGCAGCTTCAGGGGGCCTCCCTACGAGCAGTACTTC. Combining the CDR3 with reference TRBV7-3 and TRBJ2-7 gives the whole variable domain GAGVSQTPSNKVTEKGKYVELRCDPISGHTALYWYRQSLGQGPEFLIYFQGTGAADDSGLPNDRFFAVRPEGSVSTLKIQRTERGDSAVYLCASSFRGPPYEQYFGPGTRLTVT.

V gene TRBV7-2 combines with J gene TRBJ2-7; unclear D gene. Germline-derived CDR1 and CDR2 are SGHTA and FQGNSA. This CDR3 region has 13 residues. The germline V and J ends were trimmed by 3 bases and 3 bases, with 9 bases remaining between them. CDR3 DNA sequence: TGTGCCAGCAGCTTGGGCGCTCGCTACGAGCAGTACTTC. Amino acid sequence: CASSLGARYEQYF.

The chain employs TRBV10-1 and TRBJ1-2; tentative D call: TRBD1 (5 bases). The CDR3 totals 14 residues. The germline V gene encodes CDR1 WNHNN and CDR2 SYGVQD (reference sequence). Trimming pared 6 bases from V and 4 bases from J, leaving 15 bases between. The CDR3 nucleotides read TGCGCCAGCAGCCCGGGGGAGGGACTCTATGGCTACACCTTC. Translated, it gives CASSPGEGLYGYTF.

The chain has TRBV9 and TRBJ2-1; 9 nucleotides agree with TRBD2. Germline loops: CDR1 SGDLS, CDR2 YYNGEE. V shed 2 bases and J 5 bases; nucleotides not matched to a gene: 5. CDR3 size: 15 residues. CDR3 nucleotide sequence: TGTGCCAGCAGCGTCGGGGCTAGCGGGGACAATGAGCAGTTCTTC. Translation: CASSVGASGDNEQFF.

The CDR3 loop reads CASSLYPGLAGGSYEQYF. CDR3 nucleotides: TGTGCCAGCAGTCTCTACCCGGGACTAGCGGGAGGATCCTACGAGCAGTACTTC. The chain carries TRBV28 and TRBJ2-7; TRBD2 agrees at 15 bases. The V gene end was trimmed by 5 bases and the J gene end by 1 base; junction bases not matched to a gene: 9. Germline V gives CDR1 MDHEN, CDR2 SYDVKM. The CDR3 extends over 18 amino acids.

V is TRBV7-8 and J is TRBJ1-5; no firm D call. Germline V CDR1 and CDR2: SGHVS, FQNEAQ. Trimming removed 5 bases from V and 6 bases from J, with 11 bases in between. The CDR3 length is 13 residues. Here the CDR3 reads CASSLVGGQPQHF. In nucleotides, the CDR3 is TGTGCCAGCAGCCTAGTCGGCGGTCAGCCCCAGCATTTT. The variable domain in full, completed from reference TRBV7-8 and TRBJ1-5, reads GAGVSQSPRYKVAKRGQDVALRCDPISGHVSLFWYQQALGQGPEFLTYFQNEAQLDKSGLPSDRFFAERPEGSVSTLKIQRTQQEDSAVYLCASSLVGGQPQHFGDGTRLSIL.

The chain carries TRBV15 and TRBJ1-1; maybe TRBD1 (5 bases). V was clipped by 3 bases and J by 0 bases, with 8 bases between them. The V gene's germline CDR1 is LNHNV and CDR2 YYDKDF (reference sequence). The CDR3 has 14 residues. The CDR3 is CATSSEGVNTEAFF. Here the CDR3 DNA reads TGTGCCACCAGCAGCGAAGGGGTGAACACTGAAGCTTTCTTT.

This clone was seen only once. The chain uses TRBV19 and TRBJ2-3; 7 bases match TRBD2. The CDR3 has 15 residues. Germline lookup yields CDR1 LNHDA and CDR2 SQIVND (reference sequence). Trimming at V came to 8 bases and at J to 1 base, leaving 9 bases not matched to a gene. The CDR3 sequence is CASSPVAGGTDTQYF. In DNA, the CDR3 is TGTGCCAGTTCCCCAGTGGCGGGGGGCACAGATACGCAGTATTTT.

The chain links TRBV4-3 to TRBJ2-6, with no clear D. Germline CDR1 reads LGHNA; CDR2 reads YSLEER. This CDR3 is built from 16 residues. V lost 0 bases, J lost 4 bases, and 10 bases lay in between. This CDR3 is CASSQDTWPGANVLTF. The CDR3 DNA reads as TGCGCCAGCAGCCAAGATACGTGGCCGGGGGCCAACGTCCTGACTTTC.